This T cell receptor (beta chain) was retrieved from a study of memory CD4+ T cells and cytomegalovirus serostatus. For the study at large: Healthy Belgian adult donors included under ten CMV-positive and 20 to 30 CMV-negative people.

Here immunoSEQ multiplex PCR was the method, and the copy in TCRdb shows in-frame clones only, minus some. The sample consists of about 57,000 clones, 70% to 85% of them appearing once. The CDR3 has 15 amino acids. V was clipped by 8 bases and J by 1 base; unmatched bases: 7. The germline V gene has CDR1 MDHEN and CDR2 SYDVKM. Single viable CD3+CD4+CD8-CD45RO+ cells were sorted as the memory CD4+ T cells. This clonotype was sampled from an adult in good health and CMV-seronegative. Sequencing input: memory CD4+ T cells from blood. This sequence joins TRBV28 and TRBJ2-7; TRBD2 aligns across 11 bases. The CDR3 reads CASLDLAGGSYEQYF. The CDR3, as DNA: TGTGCCAGCCTTGACCTAGCGGGAGGTTCCTACGAGCAGTACTTC.